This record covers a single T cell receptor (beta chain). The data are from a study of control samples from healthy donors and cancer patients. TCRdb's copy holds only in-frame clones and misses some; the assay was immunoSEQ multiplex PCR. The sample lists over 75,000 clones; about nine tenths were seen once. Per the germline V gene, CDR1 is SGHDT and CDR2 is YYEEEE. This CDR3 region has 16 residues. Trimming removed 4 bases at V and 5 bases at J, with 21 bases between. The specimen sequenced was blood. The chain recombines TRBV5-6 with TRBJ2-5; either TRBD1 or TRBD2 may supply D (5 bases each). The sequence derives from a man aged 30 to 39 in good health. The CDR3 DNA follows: TGTGCCAGCAGCCCTGGGGCACCCCCCGGGGTCGAGACCCAGTACTTC. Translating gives CASSPGAPPGVETQYF.